Below are 30 T cell receptor beta chains sequenced from a single sample in a study of T cell changes during pregnancy in multiple sclerosis. Sequencing used immunoSEQ multiplex PCR; TCRdb keeps in-frame clones, though not all of them. Of some 97,000 clones in the sample, around 90% were seen once. This specimen consisted of peripheral blood, obtained in the second trimester of pregnancy. The source of these receptors is a female donor with multiple sclerosis, enrolled in a pregnancy study.

V and J are TRBV2 and TRBJ2-1; TRBD2 agrees at 8 bases. The J segment lost 9 bases and the V segment lost 8 bases, leaving 6 bases of the junction unmatched. In germline, CDR1 is SNHLY, CDR2 FYNNEI. The CDR3 consists of 12 residues. Here the CDR3 reads CASGGLGSEQFF. Written as DNA, the CDR3 is TGTGCCAGCGGGGGACTAGGTAGTGAGCAGTTCTTC.

The chain carries TRBV11-1 and TRBJ2-7, with D perhaps matching TRBD2 (6 bases). The ends were cut back, 2 bases at V and 7 bases at J, with 12 bases in the middle. This CDR3 comprises 13 residues. Germline CDR1 is SGHAT and CDR2 is FQDESV (reference sequence). CDR3 loop: CASSLTGTYEQYF. The CDR3 DNA reads as TGTGCCAGCAGCTTAACCGGGACTTATGAGCAGTACTTC.

The V call is TRBV30, the J call TRBJ2-1; D is uncertain. CDR1 and CDR2 from the germline V gene are GTSNPN and SVGIG (reference sequence). This CDR3 region has 14 residues. Trimming stripped 1 base from V and 1 base from J, with 8 bases between. As DNA, the CDR3 is TGTGCCTGGAGTGGAGCGCAGTCCTACAATGAGCAGTTCTTC. Protein: CAWSGAQSYNEQFF.

The chain employs TRBV28 and TRBJ1-4; 10 bases are shared with TRBD1. With V trimmed by 5 bases and J by 8 bases, 14 bases remained unmatched. The length of the CDR3 is 17 residues. The germline gives CDR1 MDHEN, CDR2 SYDVKM. The CDR3 nucleotides are TGTGCCAGCAGTGGACCCCCGGGACAGGGGACGACGGAAAAACTGTTTTTT. Amino acid sequence: CASSGPPGQGTTEKLFF.

The CDR3 DNA follows: TGTGCCAGCAGTCCGGCCTACGAGCAGTACTTC. Translated: CASSPAYEQYF. The chain is built from TRBV28 and TRBJ2-7, with D uncertain. Germline lookup yields CDR1 MDHEN and CDR2 SYDVKM. The CDR3 consists of 11 residues. V lost 5 bases and J lost 2, with 4 bases in between.

The gene calls are TRBV7-6 and TRBJ2-3, with 7 bases lining up with TRBD2. From germline, CDR1 is SGHVS and CDR2 FNYEAQ. The CDR3 extends over 17 amino acids. Trimming at V came to 1 base and at J to 5 bases, leaving 12 bases not matched to a gene. The CDR3, as DNA: TGTGCCAGCAGCTTAGGGAGTTCGGGGTCTAGCGGAGATACGCAGTATTTT. This translates into CASSLGSSGSSGDTQYF.

V is TRBV5-4 and J is TRBJ2-1, with 10 bases matching TRBD2. This CDR3 comprises 15 residues. CDR1 and CDR2 (germline): SGHNT, YYREEE (reference sequence). The J segment lost 4 bases and the V segment lost 3 bases, leaving 4 bases of the junction unmatched. CDR3 DNA: TGTGCCAGCAGCTCCAGCGGGGGGGCGTACAATGAGCAGTTCTTC. Translated: CASSSSGGAYNEQFF.

This clone was seen a single time. V usage is TRBV9 and J usage is TRBJ1-2, with 8 bases identical to TRBD1. J gave up 8 bases and V 3 bases, and 12 bases lay outside the gene matches. The CDR3 is 15 residues long. Germline CDR1 reads SGDLS; CDR2 reads YYNGEE. CDR3 residues: CASSATGQGPIGYTF. The CDR3 DNA is TGTGCCAGCAGCGCAACCGGACAGGGCCCTATCGGCTACACCTTC.

This chain joins TRBV30 and TRBJ2-1; 7 nucleotides match TRBD1. The CDR3 runs 13 residues. Germline V lookup: CDR1 GTSNPN, CDR2 SVGIG (reference sequence). Trimming at V came to 8 bases and at J to 3 bases, leaving 7 bases not matched to a gene. The CDR3 loop is CAANRDSYNEQFF. DNA of the CDR3: TGTGCCGCCAATCGGGACAGCTACAATGAGCAGTTCTTC.

The chain links TRBV10-3 to TRBJ1-2; 9 positions agree with TRBD1. Germline V gene lookup returns CDR1 ENHRY and CDR2 SYGVKD. The CDR3 contains 16 residues. Trimming at V came to 0 bases and at J to 4 bases, leaving 6 bases not matched to a gene. The CDR3 sequence is CAISESTGQGIYGYTF. The CDR3, as DNA: TGTGCCATCAGTGAGTCCACCGGACAGGGGATCTATGGCTACACCTTC.

The V call is TRBV5-5, the J call TRBJ2-3, with 8 bases matching TRBD1. Germline CDR1 is SGHKS and CDR2 is YYEKEE (reference sequence). V lost 2 bases and J lost 3; bases outside the gene matches: 5. This CDR3 contains 15 residues. The CDR3 region is CASSFPTGATDTQYF. DNA of the CDR3: TGTGCCAGCAGCTTCCCGACAGGGGCTACAGATACGCAGTATTTT.

V is TRBV11-2 and J is TRBJ2-7; 9 bases agree with TRBD2. The CDR3 has 16 amino acids. CDR1 and CDR2 from the germline V gene are SGHAT and FQNNGV. V lost 0 bases, J lost 9 bases, and 12 bases stayed unmatched. The chain's CDR3 is CASSLEWGDSGGGQYF. The CDR3 region has the DNA TGTGCCAGCAGCTTAGAGTGGGGGGATAGCGGGGGCGGGCAGTACTTC.

V and J are TRBV2 and TRBJ1-5, with 8 bases identical to TRBD1. Germline V gene sequence: CDR1 SNHLY, CDR2 FYNNEI. The trim removed 6 bases at V and 4 bases at J, leaving 5 bases unmatched. The length of the CDR3 is 14 residues. The CDR3 region has the DNA TGTGCCAGCAGCGCCGGACAGGGAAATCAGCCCCAGCATTTT. Translation: CASSAGQGNQPQHF.

The gene calls are TRBV6-1 and TRBJ2-2, with D perhaps matching TRBD1 (6 bases). The V end lost 2 bases, the J end lost 3 bases, and 13 bases lay between the germline ends. Germline CDR1 is MNHNS and CDR2 is SASEGT. The CDR3 sequence is 16 residues long. The chain's CDR3 is CASSEPQGPYTGELFF. The CDR3, as DNA: TGTGCCAGCAGTGAACCGCAGGGGCCTTACACCGGGGAGCTGTTTTTT.

The chain recombines TRBV25-1 with TRBJ1-1, with D unclear. V was cut by 4 bases and J by 6 bases, with 15 bases left in between. The CDR3 is 14 residues long. Looked up from germline, CDR1 is MGHDK and CDR2 is SYGVNS. The CDR3 DNA reads as TGTGCCAGCAGTGTAGCAATCGGGAGACCTGAAGCTTTCTTT. This sequence encodes CASSVAIGRPEAFF.

This chain joins TRBV19 and TRBJ1-2; D perhaps matches TRBD1 (6 bases). CDR1 and CDR2 from the germline V gene are LNHDA and SQIVND (reference sequence). V was pared by 6 bases and J by 5 bases, with 13 bases between. The CDR3 has 13 amino acids. CDR3 loop: CASSQDSRYGYTF. DNA of the CDR3: TGTGCCAGTAGCCAGGACAGTAGATATGGCTACACCTTC.

The chain employs TRBV6-5 and TRBJ1-2; D may be TRBD1 (5 bases). Deletions cut 8 bases from V and 0 bases from J, with 16 bases between. The V gene's germline CDR1 is MNHEY and CDR2 SVGAGI. The CDR3 totals 15 residues. This CDR3 reads CASGLTGRANYGYTF. Here the CDR3 DNA reads TGTGCCAGCGGCCTTACAGGAAGGGCTAACTATGGCTACACCTTC.

This chain links TRBV28 with TRBJ2-1; 8 bases match TRBD1. This CDR3 spans 14 amino acids. Germline trimming cut 3 bases from V and 7 bases from J; bases unmatched to any gene: 5. Per germline, CDR1 MDHEN and CDR2 SYDVKM. The chain's CDR3 is CASSFLDRVNEQFF. The CDR3 DNA follows: TGTGCCAGCAGTTTTCTGGACAGGGTAAATGAGCAGTTCTTC.

The V call is TRBV7-9, the J call TRBJ2-1; D unresolved. The CDR3 extends over 13 amino acids. CDR1 and CDR2 from the germline V gene are SEHNR and FQNEAQ (reference sequence). The ends were cut back, 5 bases at V and 3 bases at J, with 8 bases in the middle. In DNA, the CDR3 is TGTGCCAGCAGCCGAGGAAGCTACAATGAGCAGTTCTTC. Translation: CASSRGSYNEQFF.

Only a few counts were recorded for this clone. CDR3 nucleotides: TGTGCCTGGAGTGTAAGGGGTACTAGCAATCAGCCCCAGCATTTT. Protein: CAWSVRGTSNQPQHF. V gene TRBV30 combines with J gene TRBJ1-5; D might be TRBD1 (5 bases). V lost 0 bases and J lost 0, with 9 bases in between. Germline V gives CDR1 GTSNPN, CDR2 SVGIG (reference sequence). The CDR3 runs to 15 residues. Supplemented by reference TRBV30 and TRBJ1-5, the full variable domain reads SQTIHQWPATLVQPVGSPLSLECTVEGTSNPNLYWYRQAAGRGLQLLFYSVGIGQISSEVPQNLSASRPQDRQFILSSKKLLLSDSGFYLCAWSVRGTSNQPQHFGDGTRLSIL.

The rearrangement links TRBV11-2 to TRBJ2-3; D possibly corresponds to TRBD2 (5 bases). Germline V gene data show CDR1 as SGHAT and CDR2 as FQNNGV. Trimming shortened V by 3 bases and J by 0 bases, and 13 bases separated the two germline ends. There are 16 residues in the CDR3. CDR3 sequence: CASSFPSLGSTDTQYF. The CDR3 coding sequence is TGTGCCAGCAGCTTTCCTAGCCTGGGGAGCACAGATACGCAGTATTTT.

The rearrangement links TRBV29-1 to TRBJ2-7; TRBD1 agrees at 9 bases. The V and J ends lost 4 bases and 4 bases, in that order; junction bases with no gene match: 8. The germline V gene has CDR1 SQVTM and CDR2 ANQGSEA. The CDR3 is 14 residues long. The CDR3 DNA follows: TGCAGCGTTGCGGGGACAGGGAGCCGATACGAGCAGTACTTC. Its protein is CSVAGTGSRYEQYF.

The CDR3 DNA follows: TGTGCCAGCAGCCCCCCGGGACAGGGTTCTGGCTACACCTTC. Its protein is CASSPPGQGSGYTF. The chain combines TRBV5-6 with TRBJ1-2; the match to TRBD1 covers 9 bases. CDR3 length: 14 amino acids. Germline V lookup: CDR1 SGHDT, CDR2 YYEEEE. Germline trimming cut 4 bases from V and 7 bases from J; bases unmatched to any gene: 8.

The chain carries TRBV9 and TRBJ2-3; 8 bases align to TRBD1. The CDR3 extends over 14 amino acids. The V gene's germline CDR1 is SGDLS and CDR2 YYNGEE. J gave up 1 base and V 4 bases, and 2 bases lay outside the gene matches. The CDR3 region has the DNA TGTGCCAGCAGCTCACAGGGGGGCACAGATACGCAGTATTTT. It encodes CASSSQGGTDTQYF. Supplemented by reference TRBV9 and TRBJ2-3, the full variable domain reads DSGVTQTPKHLITATGQRVTLRCSPRSGDLSVYWYQQSLDQGLQFLIQYYNGEERAKGNILERFSAQQFPDLHSELNLSSLELGDSALYFCASSSQGGTDTQYFGPGTRLTVL.

The chain has TRBV25-1 and TRBJ2-7, with a tentative D call TRBD2 (5 bases). The CDR3 contains 14 residues. Trimming shortened V by 7 bases and J by 4 bases, and 17 bases separated the two germline ends. Germline V gene data show CDR1 as MGHDK and CDR2 as SYGVNS. The CDR3 here is CASTGEGWQYEQYF. CDR3 DNA sequence: TGTGCCAGCACCGGGGAAGGGTGGCAGTACGAGCAGTACTTC.

J is TRBJ2-4 and V is TRBV10-1; 12 nucleotides agree with TRBD1. The CDR3 is made up of 18 amino acids. Unmatched junction bases numbered 9, after V lost 6 bases and J lost 0 bases. Germline V lookup: CDR1 WNHNN, CDR2 SYGVQD (reference sequence). The CDR3 DNA reads as TGCGCCAGCAGGACGGGACAGGGGGCAAGCCTAGCCAAAAACATTCAGTACTTC. Translating it yields CASRTGQGASLAKNIQYF.

The rearrangement links TRBV7-2 to TRBJ1-3, with D maybe TRBD1 (6 bases). Germline CDR1 reads SGHTA; CDR2 reads FQGNSA. With 3 bases removed from V and 0 bases from J, the gap between germline ends came to 12 bases. The CDR3 has 16 amino acids. In DNA form, the CDR3 reads TGTGCCAGCAGCTTCATGACAGGATCCTCTGGAAACACCATATATTTT. Translated: CASSFMTGSSGNTIYF.

The chain has TRBV6-5 and TRBJ1-1; the D is unclear. The CDR3 sequence is 14 residues long. V lost 0 bases, J lost 2 bases, and 7 bases lay in between. Per the germline V gene, CDR1 is MNHEY and CDR2 is SVGAGI. CDR3: CASSYSSINTEAFF. In DNA, the CDR3 is TGTGCCAGCAGTTACTCCAGTATTAACACTGAAGCTTTCTTT.

This chain connects TRBV6-5 to TRBJ1-1; D ambiguous. V was trimmed by 3 bases and J by 3 bases, leaving 5 bases between them. Germline V gene sequence: CDR1 MNHEY, CDR2 SVGAGI. The CDR3 runs 12 residues. DNA for the CDR3: TGTGCCAGCAGTTATGGGCACACTGAAGCTTTCTTT. Its translation is CASSYGHTEAFF.

This rearrangement joins TRBV6-5 to TRBJ2-5; possibly TRBD2 for D (6 bases). In germline, CDR1 is MNHEY, CDR2 SVGAGI. The CDR3 is 15 amino acids. Trimming left V 2 bases short and J 5 bases short, with 15 bases between. The chain's CDR3 is CASSYGQGGGETQYF. The CDR3 bases are TGTGCCAGCAGTTACGGGCAGGGAGGAGGGGAGACCCAGTACTTC.